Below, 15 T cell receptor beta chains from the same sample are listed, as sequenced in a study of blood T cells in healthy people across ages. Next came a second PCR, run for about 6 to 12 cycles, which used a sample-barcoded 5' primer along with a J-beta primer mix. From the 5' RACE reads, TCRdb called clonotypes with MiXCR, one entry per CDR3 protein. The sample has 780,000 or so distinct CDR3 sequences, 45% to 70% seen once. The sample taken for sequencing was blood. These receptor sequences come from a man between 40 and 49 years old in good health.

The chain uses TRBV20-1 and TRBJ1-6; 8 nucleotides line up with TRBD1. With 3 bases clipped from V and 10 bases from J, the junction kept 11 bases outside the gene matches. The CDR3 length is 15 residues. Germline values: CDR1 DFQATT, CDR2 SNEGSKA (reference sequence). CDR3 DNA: TGCAGTGCTAGGAAGATTGAGACAGGGGAATCACCCCTCCACTTT. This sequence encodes CSARKIETGESPLHF.

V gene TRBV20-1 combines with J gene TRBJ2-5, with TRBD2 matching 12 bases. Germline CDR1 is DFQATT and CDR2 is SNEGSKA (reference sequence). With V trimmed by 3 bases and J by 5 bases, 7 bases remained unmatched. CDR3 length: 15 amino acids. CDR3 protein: CSASALAGGPETQYF. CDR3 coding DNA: TGCAGTGCTAGTGCTCTAGCGGGAGGGCCGGAGACCCAGTACTTC.

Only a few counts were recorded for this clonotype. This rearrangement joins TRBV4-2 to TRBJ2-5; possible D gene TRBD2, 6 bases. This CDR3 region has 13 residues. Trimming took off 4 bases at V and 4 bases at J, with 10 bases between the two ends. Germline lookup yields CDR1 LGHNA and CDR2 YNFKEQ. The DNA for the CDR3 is TGTGCCAGCAGCCGAGAGGGACTAGAGACCCAGTACTTC. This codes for CASSREGLETQYF.

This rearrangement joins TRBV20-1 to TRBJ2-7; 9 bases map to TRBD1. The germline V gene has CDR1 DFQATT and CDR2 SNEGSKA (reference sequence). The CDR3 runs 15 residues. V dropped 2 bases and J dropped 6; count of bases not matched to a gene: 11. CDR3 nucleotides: TGCAGTGCTAGAAGGGGGACAGGGACAGGACCCGAGCAGTACTTC. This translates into CSARRGTGTGPEQYF.

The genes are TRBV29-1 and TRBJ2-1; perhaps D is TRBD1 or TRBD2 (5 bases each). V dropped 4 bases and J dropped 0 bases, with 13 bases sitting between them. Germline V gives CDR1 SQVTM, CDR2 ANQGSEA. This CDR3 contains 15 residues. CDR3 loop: CSVGSGRSSYNEQFF. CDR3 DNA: TGCAGCGTTGGCTCGGGGCGTAGCTCCTACAATGAGCAGTTCTTC.

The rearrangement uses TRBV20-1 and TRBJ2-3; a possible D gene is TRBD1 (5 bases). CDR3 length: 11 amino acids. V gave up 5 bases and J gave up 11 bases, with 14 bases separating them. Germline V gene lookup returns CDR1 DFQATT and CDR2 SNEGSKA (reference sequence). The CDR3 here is CSARDSDLQYF. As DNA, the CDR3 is TGCAGTGCTCGTGACAGCGACCTGCAGTATTTT.

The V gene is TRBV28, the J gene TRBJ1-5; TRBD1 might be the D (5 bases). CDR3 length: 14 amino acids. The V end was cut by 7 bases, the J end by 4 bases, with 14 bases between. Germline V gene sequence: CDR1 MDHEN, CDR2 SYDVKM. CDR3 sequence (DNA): TGTGCCAGCAAGGGTGGGACGGGAAATCAGCCCCAGCATTTT. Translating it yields CASKGGTGNQPQHF. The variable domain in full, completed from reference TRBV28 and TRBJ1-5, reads DVKVTQSSRYLVKRTGEKVFLECVQDMDHENMFWYRQDPGLGLRLIYFSYDVKMKEKGDIPEGYSVSREKKERFSLILESASTNQTSMYLCASKGGTGNQPQHFGDGTRLSIL.

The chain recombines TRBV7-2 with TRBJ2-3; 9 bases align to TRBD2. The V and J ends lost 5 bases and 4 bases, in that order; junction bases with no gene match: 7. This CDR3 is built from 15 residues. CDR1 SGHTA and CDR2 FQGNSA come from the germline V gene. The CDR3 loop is CASSPSGGLADTQYF. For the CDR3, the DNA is TGTGCCAGCAGCCCGAGCGGGGGGTTGGCAGATACGCAGTATTTT. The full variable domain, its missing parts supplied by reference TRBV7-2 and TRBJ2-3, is GAGVSQSPSNKVTEKGKDVELRCDPISGHTALYWYRQSLGQGLEFLIYFQGNSAPDKSGLPSDRFSAERTGGSVSTLTIQRTQQEDSAVYLCASSPSGGLADTQYFGPGTRLTVL.

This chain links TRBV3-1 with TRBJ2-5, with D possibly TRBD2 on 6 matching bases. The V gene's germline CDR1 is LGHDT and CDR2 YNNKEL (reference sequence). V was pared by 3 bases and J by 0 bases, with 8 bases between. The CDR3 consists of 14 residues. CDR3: CASSHGGNQETQYF. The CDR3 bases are TGTGCCAGCAGCCATGGCGGGAACCAAGAGACCCAGTACTTC.

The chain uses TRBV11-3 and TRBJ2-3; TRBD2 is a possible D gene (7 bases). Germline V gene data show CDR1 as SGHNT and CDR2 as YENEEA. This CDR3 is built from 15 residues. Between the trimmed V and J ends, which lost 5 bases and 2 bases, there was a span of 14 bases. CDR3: CASSPLRGATDTQYF. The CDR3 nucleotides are TGTGCCAGCAGCCCTCTCCGGGGGGCCACAGATACGCAGTATTTT.

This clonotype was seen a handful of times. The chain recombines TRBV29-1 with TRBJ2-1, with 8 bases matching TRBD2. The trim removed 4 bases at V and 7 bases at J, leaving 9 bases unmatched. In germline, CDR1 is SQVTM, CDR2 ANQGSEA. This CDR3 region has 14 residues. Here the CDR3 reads CSVGKAGAENEQFF. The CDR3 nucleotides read TGCAGCGTTGGAAAAGCGGGAGCGGAGAATGAGCAGTTCTTC.

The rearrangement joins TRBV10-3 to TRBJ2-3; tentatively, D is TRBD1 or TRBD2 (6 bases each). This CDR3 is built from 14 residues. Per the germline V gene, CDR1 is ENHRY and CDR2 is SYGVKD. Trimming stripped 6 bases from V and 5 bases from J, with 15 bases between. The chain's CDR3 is CAIRGGSTLDTQYF. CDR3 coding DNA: TGTGCCATCAGGGGGGGCTCTACTTTAGATACGCAGTATTTT.

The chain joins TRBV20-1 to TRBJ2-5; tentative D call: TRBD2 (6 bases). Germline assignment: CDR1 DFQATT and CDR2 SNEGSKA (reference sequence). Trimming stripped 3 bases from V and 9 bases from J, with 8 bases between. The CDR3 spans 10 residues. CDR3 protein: CSASRGAQYF. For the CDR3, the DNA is TGCAGTGCTAGCCGCGGGGCCCAGTACTTC.

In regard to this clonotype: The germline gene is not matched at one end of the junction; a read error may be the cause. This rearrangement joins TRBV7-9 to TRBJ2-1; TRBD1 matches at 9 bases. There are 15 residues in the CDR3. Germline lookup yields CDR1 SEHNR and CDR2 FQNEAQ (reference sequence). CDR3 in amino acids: CASSIAWTGADEQFF. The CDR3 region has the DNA TGTGCCAGCAGCATAGCGTGGACAGGGGCCGATGAGCAGTTCTTC.

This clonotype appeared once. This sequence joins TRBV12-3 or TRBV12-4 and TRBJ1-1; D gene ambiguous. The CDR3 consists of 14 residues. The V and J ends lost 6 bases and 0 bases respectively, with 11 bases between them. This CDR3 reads CASRGGSMNTEAFF. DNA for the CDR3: TGTGCCAGCAGGGGTGGGAGTATGAACACTGAAGCTTTCTTT.